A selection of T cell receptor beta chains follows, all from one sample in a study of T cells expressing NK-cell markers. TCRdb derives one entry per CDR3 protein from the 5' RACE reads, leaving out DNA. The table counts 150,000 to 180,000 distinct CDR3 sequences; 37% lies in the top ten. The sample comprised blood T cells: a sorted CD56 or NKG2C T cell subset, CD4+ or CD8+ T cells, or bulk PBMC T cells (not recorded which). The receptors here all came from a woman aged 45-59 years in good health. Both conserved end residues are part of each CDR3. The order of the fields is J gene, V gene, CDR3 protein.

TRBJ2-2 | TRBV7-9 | CASSGTDPNTGELFF
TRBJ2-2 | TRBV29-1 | CSVEEGRGHTGELFF
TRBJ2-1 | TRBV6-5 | CASSPPRGLQYEQFF
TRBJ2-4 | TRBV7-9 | CASSLVTLAKNIQYF
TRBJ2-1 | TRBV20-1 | CSARDVAGLPYNEQFF
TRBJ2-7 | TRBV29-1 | CSVGEARSYEQYF
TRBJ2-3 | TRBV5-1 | CASQPGGPEVTNTQYF
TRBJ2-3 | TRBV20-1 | CSARWLAGGLTDTQYF
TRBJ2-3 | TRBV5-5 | CASSFGVFTDTQYF
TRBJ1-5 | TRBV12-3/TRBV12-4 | CASNLPNQPQHF
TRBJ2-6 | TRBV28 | CASRGRDSGANVLTF
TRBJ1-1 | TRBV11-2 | CASSLLAGGFTEAFF
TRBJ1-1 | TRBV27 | CASSLSTGGGTEAFF
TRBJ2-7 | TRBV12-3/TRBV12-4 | CASSSTGQVRYEQYF
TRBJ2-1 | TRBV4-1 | CASSQDWGGPNEQFF
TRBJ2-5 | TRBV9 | CASSRARGLGETQYF
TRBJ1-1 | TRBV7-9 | CASSLVTGTRGSGEAFF
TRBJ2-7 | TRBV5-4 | CASSLEGPGTYEQYF
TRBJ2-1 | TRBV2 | CASRVAGSSYNEQFF
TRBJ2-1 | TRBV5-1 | CASSLGGSPGDEQFF
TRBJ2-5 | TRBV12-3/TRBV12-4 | CASSSIGTSGLQETQYF
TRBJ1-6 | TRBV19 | CASYFQRFYNSPLHF
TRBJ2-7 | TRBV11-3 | CASSLEAGPTYEQYF
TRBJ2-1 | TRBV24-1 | CATSDHSSGSYNEQFF
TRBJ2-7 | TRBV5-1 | CASSPWGSGAYEQYF
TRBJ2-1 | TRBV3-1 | CASSPGLESNEQFF
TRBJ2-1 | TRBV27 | CASSPTEREVHNEQFF
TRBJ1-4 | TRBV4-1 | CASSQDWPGAGVEKLFF
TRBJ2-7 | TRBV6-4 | CAIPGLAGDEYEQYF
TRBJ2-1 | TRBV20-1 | CSATTKYNEQFF
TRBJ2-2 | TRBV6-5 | CASSYSGGSNTGELFF
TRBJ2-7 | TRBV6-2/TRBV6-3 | CASRLAGVHEQYF
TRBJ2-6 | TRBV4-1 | CATSPAPHPPGANVLTF
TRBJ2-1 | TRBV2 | CASTLRQGAINEQFF
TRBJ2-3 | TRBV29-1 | CSVEDLRDPKDTQYF
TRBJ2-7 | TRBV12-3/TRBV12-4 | CASSPPGDDYEQYF
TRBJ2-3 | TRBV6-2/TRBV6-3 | CASSPHPTTRMTDTQYF
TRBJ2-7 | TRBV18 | CASSPPWQANEQYF
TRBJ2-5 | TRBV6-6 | CASSPGLAKKETQYF
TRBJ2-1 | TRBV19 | CASTTAPGLSNEQFF
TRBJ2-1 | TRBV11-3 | CASSSRDGDTKRLAGNNEQFF